This TCR beta chain emerged from a study of T cells expressing NK-cell markers. About the study: Sequenced donors, eight in total, included seven who were HCMV-seropositive and one who was seronegative.

General study points: NKG2C+ dominant clonotype frequencies in 6 or 7 donors were about 1.0-7.5% of CD8+ T cells.

The CDR3 has 13 amino acids. CDR1 is ENHRY, CDR2 SYGVKD, per germline. As for this clonotype: Its antigen is still unknown.

TCR beta cDNA was made by 5'RACE template switching with UMIs. For each CDR3 protein, TCRdb gives one entry from its re-call of the 5' RACE reads, without DNA. In all, the sample yields a few hundred thousand distinct CDR3 sequences. The source is a man younger than 35 in good health. Sequenced input: blood T cells: a sorted CD56 or NKG2C T cell subset, CD4+ or CD8+ T cells, or bulk PBMC T cells (not recorded which). The chain carries TRBV10-3 and TRBJ1-1; TCRdb selects TRBD1, and the lack of DNA leaves this call unchecked. CDR3 sequence: CAIKGQGNTEAFF.